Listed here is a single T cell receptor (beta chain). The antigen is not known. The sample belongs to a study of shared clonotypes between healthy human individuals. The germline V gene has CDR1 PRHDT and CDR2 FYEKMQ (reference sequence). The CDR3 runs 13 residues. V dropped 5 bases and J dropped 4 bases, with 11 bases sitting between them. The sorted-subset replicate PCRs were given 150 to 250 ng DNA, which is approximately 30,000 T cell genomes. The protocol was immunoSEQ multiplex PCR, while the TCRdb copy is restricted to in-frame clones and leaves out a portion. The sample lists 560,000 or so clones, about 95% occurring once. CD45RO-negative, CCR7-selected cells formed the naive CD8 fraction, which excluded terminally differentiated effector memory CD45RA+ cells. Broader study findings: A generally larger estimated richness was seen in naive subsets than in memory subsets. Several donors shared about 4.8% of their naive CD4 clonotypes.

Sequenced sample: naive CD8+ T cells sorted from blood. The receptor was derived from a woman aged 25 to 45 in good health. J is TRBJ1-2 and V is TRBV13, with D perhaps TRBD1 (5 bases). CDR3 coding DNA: TGTGCCAGCAGCCTGCAGGGAGGCTATGGCTACACCTTC. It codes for CASSLQGGYGYTF.